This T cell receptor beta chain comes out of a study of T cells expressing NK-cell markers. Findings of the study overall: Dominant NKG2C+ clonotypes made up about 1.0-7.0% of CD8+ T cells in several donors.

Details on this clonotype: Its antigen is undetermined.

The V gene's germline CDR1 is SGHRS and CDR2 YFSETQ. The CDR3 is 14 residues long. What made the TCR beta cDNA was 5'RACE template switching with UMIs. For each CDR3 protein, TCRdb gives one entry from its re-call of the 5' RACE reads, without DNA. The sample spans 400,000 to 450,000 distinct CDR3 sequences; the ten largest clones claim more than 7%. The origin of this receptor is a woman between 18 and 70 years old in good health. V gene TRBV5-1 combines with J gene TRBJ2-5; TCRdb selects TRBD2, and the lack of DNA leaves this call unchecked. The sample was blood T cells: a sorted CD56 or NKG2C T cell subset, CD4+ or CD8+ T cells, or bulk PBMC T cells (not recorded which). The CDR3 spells CASRLAGVLETQYF.